This T cell receptor (beta chain) was recovered during a study of cytomegalovirus exposure and HLA in healthy donors. Study-level results: Researchers catalogued some 160 TCR beta chains as cytomegalovirus-associated.

The PCR was carried out with 60 Vbeta primers and 13 Jbeta primers. Generated by immunoSEQ multiplex PCR, the TCRdb table keeps only in-frame clones and is missing some. The repertoire holds around 150,000 clones, 75% to 80% seen once, with 3.9% in the top ten. Nominally healthy donors provided the samples, though records likely missed some immune exposures. Comments on this clone: Antigen: not known.

The CDR3 spans 13 residues. The V end lost 4 bases, the J end lost 1 base, and 5 bases lay between the germline ends. Germline V gene sequence: CDR1 LNHDA, CDR2 SQIVND (reference sequence). The chain recombines TRBV19 with TRBJ1-5; no clear D gene. Sequenced sample: PBMCs. The sequence derives from a man between 18 and 35 years old in good health and CMV-seronegative. The CDR3 DNA is TGTGCCAGTAGTACCGCGAGCAATCAGCCCCAGCATTTT. This sequence encodes CASSTASNQPQHF.